A selection of T cell receptor beta chains follows, all from one sample in a study of shared clonotypes between healthy human individuals. Profiled with immunoSEQ multiplex PCR; TCRdb holds only in-frame clones, not every one. The table includes around 2.5 million clones, over 85% detected once. Sample: naive CD4+ T cells from PBMCs. The receptors originated from a man aged 18 to 35 in good health. Some clones in this sample may be carry-over from other donors' samples. Both conserved end residues are part of each CDR3. The D gene is left open where the match is weak. Rows may omit the clone size; those that give it use once, few, many or a size class.

j_gene | d_gene | v_gene | abundance | CDR3nt | CDR3aa
TRBJ2-5 | TRBD1 | TRBV7-3 | - | TGTGCCAGCAGCTCTCAACCCACAGGGGGCGGTGAGACCCAGTACTTC | CASSSQPTGGGETQYF
TRBJ1-2 | - | TRBV9 | few | TGTGCCAGCAGCGTAATCCCCGGACAGAGCTCCTTC | CASSVIPGQSSF
TRBJ2-5 | TRBD1 | TRBV6-1 | - | TGTGCCAGCAAAAATACAGGGGAGGAGACCCAGTACTTC | CASKNTGEETQYF
TRBJ2-1 | TRBD2 | TRBV4-3 | - | TGCGCCAGCAGCCTGACCGGGACTAGCCCCCATGAGCAGTTCTTC | CASSLTGTSPHEQFF
TRBJ1-2 | - | TRBV9 | - | TGTGCCAGCAGCGGAAAAGGGGGGAAGAACTATGGCTACACCTTC | CASSGKGGKNYGYTF
TRBJ2-3 | TRBD1 | TRBV9 | once | TGTGCCAGCAGCGACAACGGACAGGGGCTGAGCACAGATACGCAGTATTTT | CASSDNGQGLSTDTQYF
TRBJ1-1 | TRBD1 | TRBV5-1 | - | TGCGCCAGCAGCCCGCGCCCGACAGGGGACACTGAAGCTTTCTTT | CASSPRPTGDTEAFF
TRBJ1-2 | - | TRBV27 | - | TGTGCCAGCAGTTTATCGGGGGGACCTAACTATGGCTACACCTTC | CASSLSGGPNYGYTF
TRBJ1-2 | - | TRBV5-4 | - | TGTGCCAGCAGCCGGGACGGAGGCTATGGCTACACCTTC | CASSRDGGYGYTF
TRBJ2-1 | TRBD2 | TRBV18 | - | TGTGCCAGCTCACCAGTAGCGGGAGGCGGTAACAATGAGCAGTTCTTC | CASSPVAGGGNNEQFF
TRBJ1-1 | - | TRBV28 | - | TGTGCCAGCAGTTCCCCTTGGGGCACTGAAGCTTTCTTT | CASSSPWGTEAFF
TRBJ1-2 | TRBD1 | TRBV5-4 | - | TGTGCCAGCAGCTTGGGAATACAGGGGGCGCGAAACTATGGCTACACCTTC | CASSLGIQGARNYGYTF
TRBJ2-3 | - | TRBV10-1 | - | TGCGCCAGCAGCCCCGGAGGGCCCCCTCGCACAGATACGCAGTATTTT | CASSPGGPPRTDTQYF
TRBJ2-5 | TRBD1 | TRBV10-3 | - | TGTGCCATCAGTGGCGGACAGGGGGAGGAGACCCAGTACTTC | CAISGGQGEETQYF
TRBJ2-7 | - | TRBV10-3 | - | TGTGCCATCAGGCCGGGAGAGGTAACCTACGAGCAGTACTTC | CAIRPGEVTYEQYF
TRBJ2-7 | - | TRBV5-1 | - | TGCGCCAGCAGCTTGACGGCGGGAAGTTACGAGCAGTACTTC | CASSLTAGSYEQYF
TRBJ1-1 | - | TRBV29-1 | - | TGCAGCGTTGAGCGACAGACTGAAGCTTTCTTT | CSVERQTEAFF
TRBJ1-1 | - | TRBV29-1 | - | TGCAGCGTTGATCCCGTTACGAGCGCCGCTGAAGCTTTCTTT | CSVDPVTSAAEAFF
TRBJ1-5 | TRBD1 | TRBV6-1 | - | TGTGCCAGCTTACGGACAGGTAATCAGCCCCAGCATTTT | CASLRTGNQPQHF
TRBJ2-1 | - | TRBV5-6 | - | TGTGCCAGCAGCTTGACGTCAGTTGAGCAGTTCTTC | CASSLTSVEQFF
TRBJ1-5 | - | TRBV7-9 | - | TGTGCCAGCAGCTTAGCGGGCAGAGATAGCAATCAGCCCCAGCATTTT | CASSLAGRDSNQPQHF
TRBJ1-4 | TRBD1 | TRBV7-2 | - | TGTGCCAGCAGCTCCTTACAGGGGGCCTGGGAAAAACTGTTTTTT | CASSSLQGAWEKLFF
TRBJ2-3 | TRBD2 | TRBV15 | once | TGTGCCACCAGCAGTTCTAGCGGAGCTAGCACAGATACGCAGTATTTT | CATSSSSGASTDTQYF
TRBJ2-3 | TRBD2 | TRBV9 | - | TGTGCCAGCAGCGCCTCTAGCGGAAGCACAGATACGCAGTATTTT | CASSASSGSTDTQYF
TRBJ1-1 | - | TRBV7-3 | - | TGTGCCAGCAGCTTAATCTTCGGGGGGCATACTGAAGCTTTCTTT | CASSLIFGGHTEAFF
TRBJ2-3 | - | TRBV29-1 | - | TGCAGCGTTGACACTGGCACAGATACGCAGTATTTT | CSVDTGTDTQYF
TRBJ2-2 | TRBD2 | TRBV9 | once | TGTGCCAGCAGCTCAACCTACATAAGCGGGAGGCCGAACACCGGGGAGCTGTTTTTT | CASSSTYISGRPNTGELFF
TRBJ2-1 | TRBD2 | TRBV7-2 | once | TGTGCCAGCAGCTTAGTTCGGACTAGCGGATACAATGAGCAGTTCTTC | CASSLVRTSGYNEQFF
TRBJ1-3 | TRBD1 | TRBV6-1 | - | TGTGCCAGCAGTGGACAGGGGTTAGCTGGAAACACCATATATTTT | CASSGQGLAGNTIYF
TRBJ1-1 | - | TRBV27 | - | TGTGCCAGCAGTTTATCGTTTCGAGGGAGGGGCACTGAAGCTTTCTTT | CASSLSFRGRGTEAFF
TRBJ2-7 | - | TRBV5-6 | - | TGTGCCAGCAGCTTGGTCTTCGGGTACGAGCAGTACTTC | CASSLVFGYEQYF
TRBJ1-1 | - | TRBV4-1 | once | TGCGCCAGCAGCCGCACAGCTTACATGAACACTGAAGCTTTCTTT | CASSRTAYMNTEAFF
TRBJ2-5 | - | TRBV2 | - | TGTGCCAGCAGTGGGTCTAGGCGAGAGACCCAGTACTTC | CASSGSRRETQYF
TRBJ2-5 | - | TRBV5-1 | - | TGCGCCAGCAGCTTGGTCCCAGAGACCCAGTACTTC | CASSLVPETQYF
TRBJ2-3 | - | TRBV4-1 | - | TGCGCCAGCAGCCAACAGCTACACACAGATACGCAGTATTTT | CASSQQLHTDTQYF
TRBJ2-3 | - | TRBV7-3 | - | TGTGCCAGCAGCGTCGGACAGTCCACAGATACGCAGTATTTT | CASSVGQSTDTQYF
TRBJ1-2 | - | TRBV7-2 | - | TGTGCCAGCAGCTTAGCAGGAGATCGGGGAGACTATGGCTACACCTTC | CASSLAGDRGDYGYTF
TRBJ1-5 | - | TRBV2 | - | TGTGCCAGCAGCTCGACGGAAAATCAGCCCCAGCATTTT | CASSSTENQPQHF
TRBJ2-2 | - | TRBV7-2 | - | TGTGCCAGCAGCTCCCGGAGGACCGGGGAGCTGTTTTTT | CASSSRRTGELFF
TRBJ2-7 | - | TRBV4-1 | - | TGCGCCAGCAGCCCTTTCTTTCCGGGAGCCGCCTACGAGCAGTACTTC | CASSPFFPGAAYEQYF
TRBJ2-7 | - | TRBV29-1 | - | TGCAGCGTTGGGTGGCAGGTTTACGAGCAGTACTTC | CSVGWQVYEQYF
TRBJ2-1 | - | TRBV27 | - | TGTGCCAGCAGTCCAGAGAGGGCCTACAATGAGCAGTTCTTC | CASSPERAYNEQFF
TRBJ1-1 | - | TRBV4-1 | - | TGCGCCAGCAGCCAACTCCCCAGGGAGGAAGCTTTCTTT | CASSQLPREEAFF
TRBJ2-5 | - | TRBV7-9 | - | TGTGCCAGCAGCTTAGGGCCAGGGGGGCGAGAGACCCAGTACTTC | CASSLGPGGRETQYF
TRBJ1-5 | - | TRBV4-1 | - | TGCGCCAGCAGCGCTCAAACAGGGCCCTATAGCAATCAGCCCCAGCATTTT | CASSAQTGPYSNQPQHF
TRBJ2-1 | TRBD1 | TRBV27 | - | TGTGCCAGCAGTCTACTCCCCGGGACAGGGAGGAATGAGCAGTTCTTC | CASSLLPGTGRNEQFF
TRBJ1-1 | - | TRBV6-5 | few | TGTGCCAGCAGCGGGGGCACGGACACTGAAGCTTTCTTT | CASSGGTDTEAFF
TRBJ2-1 | - | TRBV27 | once | TGTGCCAGCAGTGTCGGGACGGCCTTATCCTACAATGAGCAGTTCTTC | CASSVGTALSYNEQFF
TRBJ2-5 | - | TRBV21-1 | - | TGTGCCAGCAGCATTCCGGGACAGGGTCTGGAGACCCAGTACTTC | CASSIPGQGLETQYF
TRBJ2-7 | - | TRBV2 | - | TGTGCCAGCGGGGGCGGGATATCCTACGAGCAGTACTTC | CASGGGISYEQYF
TRBJ2-3 | - | TRBV7-2 | - | TGTGCCAGCAGCTTATCCTCGGTTTCGGATACGCAGTATTTT | CASSLSSVSDTQYF
TRBJ1-3 | - | TRBV4-2 | - | TGTGCCAGCAGCCAAAGCCTTTTAGCGGGGAGCTCCATATATTTT | CASSQSLLAGSSIYF
TRBJ2-3 | - | TRBV5-1 | few | TGCGCCAGCAGCTTGGAGTCAGATACGCAGTATTTT | CASSLESDTQYF
TRBJ2-1 | - | TRBV28 | once | TGTGCCAGCAGTTTATCCAGGGGCGCCAATGAGCAGTTCTTC | CASSLSRGANEQFF
TRBJ1-5 | TRBD1 | TRBV7-9 | few | TGTGCCAGCAGCCAGGACAGGGAATACCAGCCCCAGCATTTT | CASSQDREYQPQHF
TRBJ2-2 | TRBD2 | TRBV4-2 | - | TGTGCCAGCAGCCAAGCTGGCGGGAGTCAGTCGAGAACCGGGGAGCTGTTTTTT | CASSQAGGSQSRTGELFF